The sequence of this T cell receptor beta chain was determined in a study of blood T cells in healthy people across ages. This CDR3 has 15 residues. The V gene's germline CDR1 is SGHVS and CDR2 FQNEAQ. Primers used in a second PCR of roughly 6 to 11 cycles were a sample-barcoded 5' primer and a J-beta primer mix. One entry per CDR3 protein results from TCRdb running MiXCR on the 5' RACE reads. The sample shows some 320,000 distinct CDR3 sequences, roughly 26% of them seen only once. This clonotype originated in a woman in her 70s in good health. The gene calls are TRBV7-8 and TRBJ2-1, with TRBD2 matching 14 bases. Matching the DNA end better, TRBJ2-7 makes the J call doubtful. Sequencing was done on a sample of blood. As DNA, the CDR3 is TGTGCCAGCAGCAAAGGGACTAGCGGGAGCTACGAGCAGTACTTC. Protein product: CASSKGTSGSYEQYF.